The T cell receptor beta chain under discussion was sequenced for a study of shared clonotypes between healthy human individuals. Per the germline V gene, CDR1 is SGHVS and CDR2 is FQNEAQ. CDR3 length equals 16 residues. The ends were cut back, 2 bases at V and 1 base at J, with 14 bases in the middle. For each subset, genomic DNA was distributed in equal portions over several immunoSEQ plates. The protocol was immunoSEQ multiplex PCR, while the TCRdb copy is restricted to in-frame clones and leaves out a portion. Among hundreds of thousands of clones listed, under 80% were seen once. General study results and limits: Sharing of clonotypes among donors was expected to vary with sequencing depth.

CD4+ cells were split into CD45RA+ naive and CD45RA-negative memory subsets. Note on this clone: Antigen unknown.

The clonotype comes from a woman between 25 and 40 years old in good health. Sequencing was done on a sample of memory CD4+ T cells sorted from blood. Subset given: CD45RA-negative fraction. The genes are TRBV7-8 and TRBJ1-1; D unresolved. CDR3 in amino acids: CASSLSSGRENTEAFF. CDR3 bases: TGTGCCAGCAGCTTAAGTTCGGGCAGAGAGAACACTGAAGCTTTCTTT.